This T cell receptor (beta chain) was recorded in a study of T-cell memory formation after mild COVID-19. Study-wide findings and caveats: Clones that contracted from day 15 to 85 were balanced CD4/CD8, while later expanders leaned CD4+. CD4+ contracting clones lay mainly in CM and EM, CD8+ ones in EMRA. The appearance of some responding clones in pre-infection memory suggested that cross-reactive memory joined.

A single record per CDR3 protein comes from TCRdb applying MiXCR to the 5' RACE reads. The sample has 560,000 or so distinct CDR3 sequences, 15% to 20% seen once. A few counts support this clonotype. Its antigen remains unidentified. Germline CDR1 is KGHDR and CDR2 is SFDVKD. The V end was cut by 2 bases, the J end by 4 bases, with 16 bases between. The CDR3 covers 17 residues. This TCR was recovered from an adult woman who had mild COVID-19 (a few samples of this study predate the infection). Cell type and time point are not known. Input material: PBMCs or a T cell subset sorted from them (not recorded which). The J gene is TRBJ2-2, the V gene TRBV24-1, with D unclear. The CDR3 coding sequence is TGTGCCACCAGTGATTCCTCTCAAGTGCATTTCACCGGGGAGCTGTTTTTT. This gives the protein CATSDSSQVHFTGELFF.